This T cell receptor (beta chain) was sequenced in a study of cytomegalovirus exposure and HLA in healthy donors. Details on this clone: Antigen: not known.

Researchers ran the PCR with 60 Vbeta and 13 Jbeta primers. The data were produced by immunoSEQ multiplex PCR, yet TCRdb's version contains in-frame clones alone and is incomplete. The data hold some 130,000 clones, with more than 70% observed a single time. Study-level findings and limits: The listing of roughly 160 TCR beta chains classed them as cytomegalovirus-associated. For presence/absence analyses, sequencing depth was assumed to be roughly uniform across donors.

Germline loops: CDR1 PRHDT, CDR2 FYEKMQ (reference sequence). The CDR3 contains 15 residues. The V segment lost 3 bases and the J segment 2 bases; nucleotides outside the gene matches: 3. The chain carries TRBV13 and TRBJ2-1, with 8 bases that match TRBD2. The clonotype was recovered from a human donor in good health. The sequenced sample was PBMCs. The CDR3 loop is CASSFRTSPYNEQFF. The DNA of the CDR3 is TGTGCCAGCAGCTTTCGGACTAGCCCCTACAATGAGCAGTTCTTC.